This TCR beta chain was identified during a study of T cell responses to AZD1222 COVID-19 vaccine. To note about this clone: Its target is not known.

Study-level results: Repertoire sampling occurred only after the peak T cell response. Clonal diversity was possibly underestimated; the donors were predominantly white British and more often female. Baseline testing showed seropositivity in only five to seven AZD1222 recipients.

Second doses that came at about 4 or about 12 weeks were put together. Unmatched junction bases numbered 5, after V lost 7 bases and J lost 6 bases. CDR1 and CDR2 from the germline V gene are MGHDK and SYGVNS. The CDR3 contains 12 residues. Assay used: immunoSEQ multiplex PCR; TCRdb lists only in-frame clones, some missing. The sample yields about 94,000 clones, 85% seen once. The TCR comes from an adult who received the AZD1222 COVID-19 vaccine. Here the sequenced sample was peripheral blood, taken 28 days after the second AZD1222 dose. J is TRBJ1-2 and V is TRBV25-1; TRBD1 aligns across 7 bases. This chain's CDR3 is CASTGGADGYTF. In DNA, the CDR3 is TGTGCCAGCACAGGGGGGGCCGATGGCTACACCTTC.